This is a list of T cell receptor beta chains from one sample in a study of blood T cell repertoires in COVID-19. The assay was immunoSEQ multiplex PCR, and TCRdb's table has in-frame clones only and misses some. The data show approximately 170,000 clones, 86% seen once. Input material: peripheral blood. These receptors were collected from an older woman with COVID-19, enrolled during active disease. CDR3s leave out the opening cysteine and the closing phenylalanine or tryptophan.

V gene	J gene	CDR3 protein
TRBV9	TRBJ2-3	ASSVFSGRARGGMQY
TRBV6-2/TRBV6-3	TRBJ2-1	ASSSSGSRNNEQF
TRBV4-3	TRBJ2-2	ASSQASDRYRTGELF
TRBV11-2	TRBJ2-7	ASSLSSGLSYEQY
TRBV3-1/TRBV3-2	TRBJ2-3	ASIRNPDLNGASGSTDTQY
TRBV10-2	TRBJ2-3	ASSYLESGTDTQY
TRBV1	TRBJ2-2	TSSYLPGLAGLNTGELF
TRBV7-9	TRBJ1-1	ASSLEQGVGSEAF
TRBV19	TRBJ1-1	ASSQRQGARRATEAF
TRBV2	TRBJ2-7	ASADGSPWTEDGYEQY
TRBV2	TRBJ1-5	ASGGGIQQPQH
TRBV4-1	TRBJ2-7	ASSRTGEGEQY
TRBV6-5	TRBJ2-1	ASSLAGGPYNEQF
TRBV7-2	TRBJ1-1	ASSSQPNTEAF
TRBV6-5	TRBJ1-4	ASSYSWGGEKLF
TRBV7-2	TRBJ2-1	ASSFPTGGFSEQF
TRBV29-1	TRBJ1-3	SVEGTISGNTIY
TRBV10-3	TRBJ2-1	AISLPDSSRGGQF
TRBV9	TRBJ1-2	ASSVRGYGYT
TRBV7-2	TRBJ2-7	ASSFSREKEQY
TRBV7-9	TRBJ1-5	ASIPGNSNQPQH
TRBV6-5	TRBJ1-4	ASSYGQVNEKLF
TRBV24-1	TRBJ2-3	ATSDWQSRTDTQY
TRBV19	TRBJ1-5	ASRRDRGIQPQH
TRBV10-3	TRBJ2-7	AISAGQGRYEQY
TRBV3-1/TRBV3-2	TRBJ1-2	ASSQDPRGIGNYGYT
TRBV25-1	TRBJ2-7	ASSVREGYEQY
TRBV4-1	TRBJ2-1	ASSPSPGGTIYNEQF
TRBV6-5	TRBJ2-4	ASSYLQGSKNIQY
TRBV5-1	TRBJ1-1	ASSFPGQENTEAF
TRBV2	TRBJ2-1	ASSRLAGAGEQF
TRBV6-1	TRBJ2-5	ASSEARLARREETQY
TRBV5-4	TRBJ2-1	ASSLPGQGGNEQF
TRBV19	TRBJ2-5	ASSRQGQETQY
TRBV28	TRBJ2-1	ASSTLFGGSSFYNEQF
TRBV7-6	TRBJ2-4	ASSLAKQGLNIQY
TRBV30	TRBJ2-7	AWSVHTGNPYEQY
TRBV5-1	TRBJ1-3	ASSSGVGRAENTIY
TRBV30	TRBJ1-2	AWSDREVAGYT
TRBV7-2	TRBJ1-2	ASSPQTGQVGYT
TRBV9	TRBJ2-5	ASSPWTGVGETQY
TRBV7-2	TRBJ2-5	ASSPRPRERETQY
TRBV7-2	TRBJ2-1	ASSTRALAGSYNEQF
TRBV30	TRBJ2-7	AWEGGRSSYEQY
TRBV4-2	TRBJ2-7	ASSHWDRVVDEQY
TRBV24-1	TRBJ2-7	ATSKQGLYEQY
TRBV24-1	TRBJ1-1	ATSEAGGFEAF
TRBV5-1	TRBJ1-5	ASRTGTSSNQPQH
TRBV13	TRBJ2-1	ASSIRSGSSYNEQF
TRBV9	TRBJ1-2	ASSVAVSGYGYT
TRBV30	TRBJ2-7	AWSVEGLYEQY
TRBV20-1	TRBJ2-7	SASIDPGGEQY
TRBV5-1	TRBJ1-2	ASSLVDRNVVGYGYT
TRBV7-2	TRBJ2-1	ASSLRGQGAPYNEQF
TRBV27	TRBJ1-4	ASGPRDRYEKLF
TRBV4-1	TRBJ2-1	ASSQGLAGFHNEQF
TRBV9	TRBJ2-3	ASSTRLAGATDTQY
TRBV4-1	TRBJ1-6	ASSQEPVDRGASSYNSPLH
TRBV5-4	TRBJ2-3	ASSLGGRGTDTQY